This is a list of T cell receptor beta chains from one sample in a study of T cells after yellow fever vaccination. Each CDR3 protein is one row after TCRdb ran MiXCR on the 5' RACE reads. The sample has about 340,000 distinct CDR3 sequences, around 13% seen once; the top ten hold 3.2%. This specimen consisted of CD4+ T cells sorted from PBMCs, obtained 15 days after the yellow fever booster vaccination. The receptors here all came from a man between 18 and 29 years old who received the YFV17D yellow fever vaccine. Both conserved end residues are part of each CDR3. A D gene is named only where the DNA matches it firmly. Some rows mark clone size as missing; the rest say once, few, many or name a class of expanded clone.

>-|-|TRBV7-9|TRBJ1-1
CASSTQTWSTEAFF
TGTGCCAGCAGCACACAGACCTGGAGCACTGAAGCTTTCTTT
>-|few|TRBV7-2|TRBJ1-1
CASSLSRRQNTEAFF
TGTGCCAGCAGCTTAAGCCGCAGACAGAACACTGAAGCTTTCTTT
>TRBD1|-|TRBV6-5|TRBJ1-5
CASSLTGEMGQPQHF
TGTGCCAGCTCGTTGACAGGGGAGATGGGTCAGCCCCAGCATTTT
>-|once|TRBV12-3/TRBV12-4|TRBJ2-7
CASSYTRGEQYF
TGTGCCAGCAGTTATACGAGGGGCGAGCAGTACTTC
>-|few|TRBV7-2|TRBJ2-3
CAAQGSTDTQYF
TGTGCCGCACAGGGTAGCACAGATACGCAGTATTTT
>-|-|TRBV5-4|TRBJ2-5
CASSPDPPETQYF
TGTGCCAGCAGCCCGGACCCTCCGGAGACCCAGTACTTC
>-|-|TRBV6-5|TRBJ1-2
CASSYSYPGDLLGYTF
TGTGCCAGCAGTTACTCGTACCCAGGGGACCTTCTTGGCTACACCTTC
>TRBD1|-|TRBV3-1|TRBJ1-6
CASSQGWDRGNNSPLHF
TGTGCCAGCAGTCAAGGGTGGGACAGGGGAAATAATTCACCCCTCCACTTT
>TRBD2|few|TRBV18|TRBJ2-5
CASSPLTSVETQYF
TGTGCCAGCTCACCGCTGACTAGCGTAGAGACCCAGTACTTC
>-|-|TRBV4-3|TRBJ2-2
CASSQDPASRLTGELFF
TGCGCCAGCAGCCAAGATCCCGCTAGTCGGTTGACCGGGGAGCTGTTTTTT
>TRBD1|-|TRBV7-9|TRBJ1-4
CASSFGTGRNEKLFF
TGTGCCAGCAGCTTCGGGACAGGACGTAATGAAAAACTGTTTTTT
>-|few|TRBV6-5|TRBJ2-5
CASSYSIGQETQYF
TGTGCCAGCAGTTACTCAATCGGCCAAGAGACCCAGTACTTC
>-|-|TRBV20-1|TRBJ1-1
CSARRDRTNTEAFF
TGCAGTGCTAGGCGAGACAGGACGAACACTGAAGCTTTCTTT
>TRBD2|many|TRBV7-8|TRBJ2-3
CASSLVTRGAGGRTDTQYF
TGTGCCAGCAGCTTAGTAACTCGAGGAGCGGGGGGACGCACAGATACGCAGTATTTT
>TRBD1|-|TRBV28|TRBJ2-5
CASSLTGGTETQYF
TGTGCCAGCAGTTTGACAGGGGGAACTGAGACCCAGTACTTC
>TRBD2|-|TRBV2|TRBJ2-2
CASSELARNTGELFF
TGTGCCAGCAGCGAACTAGCGAGGAACACCGGGGAGCTGTTTTTT
>-|-|TRBV5-1|TRBJ2-7
CASSTDNIRYEQYF
TGCGCCAGCAGCACCGACAATATCCGCTACGAGCAGTACTTC
>-|few|TRBV5-1|TRBJ2-7
CASSRGTLDSYEQYF
TGCGCCAGCAGCCGGGGGACACTAGACTCCTACGAGCAGTACTTC
>TRBD1|-|TRBV5-5|TRBJ1-6
CASSTRTGWNSPLHF
TGTGCCAGCAGCACCCGGACAGGGTGGAATTCACCCCTCCACTTT
>-|few|TRBV4-2|TRBJ1-5
CASSPGGPNQPQHF
TGTGCCAGCAGCCCGGGTGGCCCTAATCAGCCCCAGCATTTT
>-|few|TRBV7-2|TRBJ1-2
CASSPGPGYGYTF
TGTGCCAGCAGCCCCGGACCCGGCTATGGCTACACCTTC
>TRBD1|-|TRBV30|TRBJ2-7
CAWKRRDRETYEQYF
TGTGCCTGGAAACGCCGGGACAGGGAAACCTACGAGCAGTACTTC